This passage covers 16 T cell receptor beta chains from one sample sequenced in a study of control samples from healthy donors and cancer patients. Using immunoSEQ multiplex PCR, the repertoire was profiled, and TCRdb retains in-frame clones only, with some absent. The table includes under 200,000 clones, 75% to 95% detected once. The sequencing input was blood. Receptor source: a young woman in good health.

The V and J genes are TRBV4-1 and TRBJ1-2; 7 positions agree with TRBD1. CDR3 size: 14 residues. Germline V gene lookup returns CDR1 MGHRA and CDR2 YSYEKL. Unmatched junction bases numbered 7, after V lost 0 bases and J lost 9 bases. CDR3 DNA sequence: TGCGCCAGCAGCCAAGAAGACAGGGTGGGAAGCTACACCTTC. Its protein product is CASSQEDRVGSYTF.

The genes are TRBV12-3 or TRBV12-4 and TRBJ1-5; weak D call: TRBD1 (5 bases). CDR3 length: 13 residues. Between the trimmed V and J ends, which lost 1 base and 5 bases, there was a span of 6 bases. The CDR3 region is CASSLGRDQPQHF. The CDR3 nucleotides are TGTGCCAGCAGTTTAGGCAGGGATCAGCCCCAGCATTTT.

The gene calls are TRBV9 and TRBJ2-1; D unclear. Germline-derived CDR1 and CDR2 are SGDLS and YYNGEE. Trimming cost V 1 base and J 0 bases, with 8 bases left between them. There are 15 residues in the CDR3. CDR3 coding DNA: TGTGCCAGCAGCGTAATCGGAAGCTCCTACAATGAGCAGTTCTTC. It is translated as CASSVIGSSYNEQFF.

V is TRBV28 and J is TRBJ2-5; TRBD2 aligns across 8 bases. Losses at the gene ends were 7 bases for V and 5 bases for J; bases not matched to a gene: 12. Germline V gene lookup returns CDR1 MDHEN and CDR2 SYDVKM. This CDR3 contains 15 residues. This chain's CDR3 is CASKGLAGRGETQYF. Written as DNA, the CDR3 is TGTGCCAGCAAGGGCTTAGCGGGAAGGGGGGAGACCCAGTACTTC.

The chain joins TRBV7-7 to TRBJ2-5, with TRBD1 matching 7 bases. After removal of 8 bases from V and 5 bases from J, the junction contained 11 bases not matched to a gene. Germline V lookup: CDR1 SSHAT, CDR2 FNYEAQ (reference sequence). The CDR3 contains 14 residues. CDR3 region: CASSVTGARETQYF. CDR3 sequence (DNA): TGTGCCAGCTCCGTTACAGGGGCCAGGGAGACCCAGTACTTC.

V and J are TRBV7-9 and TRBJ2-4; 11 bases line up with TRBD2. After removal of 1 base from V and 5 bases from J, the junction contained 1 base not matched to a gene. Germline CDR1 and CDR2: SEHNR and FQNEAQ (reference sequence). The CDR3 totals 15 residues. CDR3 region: CASSLGGLAENIQYF. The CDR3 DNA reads TGTGCCAGCAGCTTAGGGGGACTAGCGGAAAACATTCAGTACTTC.

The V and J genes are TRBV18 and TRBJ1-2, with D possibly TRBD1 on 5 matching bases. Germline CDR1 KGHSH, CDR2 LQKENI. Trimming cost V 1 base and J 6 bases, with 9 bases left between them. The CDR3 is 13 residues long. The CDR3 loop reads CASSPQGSDGYTF. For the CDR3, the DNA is TGTGCCAGCTCACCACAGGGGTCCGATGGCTACACCTTC.

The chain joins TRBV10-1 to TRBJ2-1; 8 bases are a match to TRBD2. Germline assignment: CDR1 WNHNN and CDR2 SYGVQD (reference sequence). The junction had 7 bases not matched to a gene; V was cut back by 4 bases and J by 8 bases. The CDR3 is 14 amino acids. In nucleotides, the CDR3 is TGCGCCAGCAGTGGGGGACGGGGGGGCCATGAGCAGTTCTTC. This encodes CASSGGRGGHEQFF.

The CDR3 DNA follows: TGTGCCAGCAGTTATGACTACTCCTACGAGCAGTACTTC. It translates to CASSYDYSYEQYF. The chain has TRBV6-2 or TRBV6-3 and TRBJ2-7; D possibly corresponds to TRBD2 (5 bases). CDR1 is MNHEY and CDR2 is SVGEGT in the germline V gene. V was pared by 3 bases and J by 0 bases, with 6 bases between. The CDR3 is 13 amino acids.

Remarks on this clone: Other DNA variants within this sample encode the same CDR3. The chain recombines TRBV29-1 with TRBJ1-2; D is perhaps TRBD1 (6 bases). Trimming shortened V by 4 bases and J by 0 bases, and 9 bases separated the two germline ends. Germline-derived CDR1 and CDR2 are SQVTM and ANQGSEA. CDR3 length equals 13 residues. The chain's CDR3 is CSVGQGTNYGYTF. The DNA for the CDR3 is TGCAGCGTTGGGCAGGGGACTAACTATGGCTACACCTTC.

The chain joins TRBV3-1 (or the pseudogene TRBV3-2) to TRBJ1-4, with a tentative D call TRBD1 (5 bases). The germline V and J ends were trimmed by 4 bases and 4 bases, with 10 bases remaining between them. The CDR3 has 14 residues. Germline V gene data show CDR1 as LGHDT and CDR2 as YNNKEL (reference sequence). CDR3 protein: CASSPRGRNEKLFF. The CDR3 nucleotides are TGTGCCAGCAGCCCACGGGGCCGTAATGAAAAACTGTTTTTT.

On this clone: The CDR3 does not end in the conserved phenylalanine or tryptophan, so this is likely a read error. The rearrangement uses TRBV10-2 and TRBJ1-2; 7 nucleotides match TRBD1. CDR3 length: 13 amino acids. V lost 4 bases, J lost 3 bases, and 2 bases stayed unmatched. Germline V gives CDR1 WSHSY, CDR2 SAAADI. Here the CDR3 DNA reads TGCGCCAGCAGTGGGACAGGTGACTATGGCTACACCCTC. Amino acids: CASSGTGDYGYTL.

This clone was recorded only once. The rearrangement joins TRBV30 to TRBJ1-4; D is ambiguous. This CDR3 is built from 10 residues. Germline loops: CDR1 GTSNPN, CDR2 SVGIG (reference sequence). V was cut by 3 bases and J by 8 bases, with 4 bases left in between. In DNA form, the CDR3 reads TGTGCCTGGAGAGGGGAAAAACTGTTTTTT. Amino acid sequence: CAWRGEKLFF.

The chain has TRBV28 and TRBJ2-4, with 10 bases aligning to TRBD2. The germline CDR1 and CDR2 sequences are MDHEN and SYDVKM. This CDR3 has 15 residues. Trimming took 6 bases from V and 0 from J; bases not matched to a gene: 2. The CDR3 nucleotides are TGTGCCAGCAGAACTAGCGGGGTAGCCAAAAACATTCAGTACTTC. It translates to CASRTSGVAKNIQYF.

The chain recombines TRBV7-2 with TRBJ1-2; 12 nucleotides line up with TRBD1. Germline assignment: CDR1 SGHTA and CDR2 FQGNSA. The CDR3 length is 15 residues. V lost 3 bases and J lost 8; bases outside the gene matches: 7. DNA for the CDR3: TGTGCCAGCAGCTTGGTCCGGGACAGGGGGCAGGGCTACACCTTC. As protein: CASSLVRDRGQGYTF.

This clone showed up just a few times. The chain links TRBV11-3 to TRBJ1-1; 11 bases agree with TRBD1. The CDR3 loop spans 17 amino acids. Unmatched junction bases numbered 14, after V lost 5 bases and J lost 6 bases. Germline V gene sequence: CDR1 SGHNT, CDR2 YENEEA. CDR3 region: CASSGSTGTGGWSEAFF. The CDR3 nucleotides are TGTGCCAGCAGCGGCTCAACCGGGACAGGGGGTTGGTCTGAAGCTTTCTTT.